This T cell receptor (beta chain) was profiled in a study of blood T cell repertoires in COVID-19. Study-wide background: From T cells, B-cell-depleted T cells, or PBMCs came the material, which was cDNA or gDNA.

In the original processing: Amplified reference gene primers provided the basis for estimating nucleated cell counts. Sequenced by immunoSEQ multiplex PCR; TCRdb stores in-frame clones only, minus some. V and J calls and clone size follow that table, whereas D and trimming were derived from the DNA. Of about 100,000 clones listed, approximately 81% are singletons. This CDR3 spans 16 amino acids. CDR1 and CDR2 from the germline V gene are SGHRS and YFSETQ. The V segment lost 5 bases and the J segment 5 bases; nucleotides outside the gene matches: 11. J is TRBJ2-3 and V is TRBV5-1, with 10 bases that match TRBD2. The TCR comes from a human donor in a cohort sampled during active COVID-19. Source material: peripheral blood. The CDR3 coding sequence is TGCGCCAGCAGTCTTCTACCTAGCGGGGGTGTAGATACGCAGTATTTT. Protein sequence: CASSLLPSGGVDTQYF.